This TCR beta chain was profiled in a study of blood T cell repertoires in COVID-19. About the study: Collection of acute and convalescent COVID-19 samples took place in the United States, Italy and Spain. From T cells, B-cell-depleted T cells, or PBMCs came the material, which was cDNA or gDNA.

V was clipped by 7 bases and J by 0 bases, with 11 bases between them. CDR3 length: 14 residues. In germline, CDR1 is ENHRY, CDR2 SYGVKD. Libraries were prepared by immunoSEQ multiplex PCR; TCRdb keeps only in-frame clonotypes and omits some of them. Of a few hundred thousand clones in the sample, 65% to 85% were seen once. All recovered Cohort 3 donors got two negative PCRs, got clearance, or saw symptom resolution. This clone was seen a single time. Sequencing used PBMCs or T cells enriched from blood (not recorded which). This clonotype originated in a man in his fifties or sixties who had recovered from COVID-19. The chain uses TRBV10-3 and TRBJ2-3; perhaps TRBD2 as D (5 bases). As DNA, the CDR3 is TGTGCCATCAAAAATAGCGTTAGCACAGATACGCAGTATTTT. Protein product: CAIKNSVSTDTQYF.